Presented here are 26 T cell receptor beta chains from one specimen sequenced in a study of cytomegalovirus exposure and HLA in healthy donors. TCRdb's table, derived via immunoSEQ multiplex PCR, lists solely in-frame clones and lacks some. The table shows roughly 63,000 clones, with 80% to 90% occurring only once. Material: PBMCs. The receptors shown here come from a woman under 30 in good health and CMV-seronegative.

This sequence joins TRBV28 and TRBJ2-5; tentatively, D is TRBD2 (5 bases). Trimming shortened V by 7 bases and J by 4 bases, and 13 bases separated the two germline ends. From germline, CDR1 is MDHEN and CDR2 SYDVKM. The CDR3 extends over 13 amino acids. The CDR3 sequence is CASTEGTTETQYF. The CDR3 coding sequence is TGTGCCAGCACCGAGGGCACTACAGAGACCCAGTACTTC.

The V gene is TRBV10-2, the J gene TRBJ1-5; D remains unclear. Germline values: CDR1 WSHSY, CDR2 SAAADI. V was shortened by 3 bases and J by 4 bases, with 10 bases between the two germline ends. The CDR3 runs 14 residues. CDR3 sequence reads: CASSDGQTNQPQHF. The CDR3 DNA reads TGCGCCAGCAGTGATGGGCAGACGAATCAGCCCCAGCATTTT.

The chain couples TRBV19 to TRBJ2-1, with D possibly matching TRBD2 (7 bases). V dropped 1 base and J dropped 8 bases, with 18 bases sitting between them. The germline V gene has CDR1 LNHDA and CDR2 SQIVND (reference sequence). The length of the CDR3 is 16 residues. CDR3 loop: CASSIALGAGADEQFF. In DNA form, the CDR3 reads TGTGCCAGTAGTATAGCCTTAGGGGCGGGGGCCGATGAGCAGTTCTTC.

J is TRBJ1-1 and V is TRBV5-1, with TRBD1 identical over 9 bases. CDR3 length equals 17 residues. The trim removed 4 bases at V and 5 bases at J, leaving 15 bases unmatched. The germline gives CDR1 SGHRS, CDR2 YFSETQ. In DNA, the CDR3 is TGCGCCAGCAGCCGTCAATTCAGGACAGGGGAGGGGACTGAAGCTTTCTTT. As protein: CASSRQFRTGEGTEAFF.

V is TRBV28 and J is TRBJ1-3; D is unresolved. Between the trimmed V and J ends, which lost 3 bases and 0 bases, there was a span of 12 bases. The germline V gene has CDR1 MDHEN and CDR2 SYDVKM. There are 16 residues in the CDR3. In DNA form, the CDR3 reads TGTGCCAGCAGTTTTAGGCACAGCAGCTCTGGAAACACCATATATTTT. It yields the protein CASSFRHSSSGNTIYF.

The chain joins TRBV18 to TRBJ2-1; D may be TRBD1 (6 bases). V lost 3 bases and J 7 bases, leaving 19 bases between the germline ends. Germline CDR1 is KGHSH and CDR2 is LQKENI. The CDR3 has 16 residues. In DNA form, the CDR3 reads TGTGCCAGCTCACCTCTCCAGGGGATGAGCTCGAATGAGCAGTTCTTC. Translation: CASSPLQGMSSNEQFF.

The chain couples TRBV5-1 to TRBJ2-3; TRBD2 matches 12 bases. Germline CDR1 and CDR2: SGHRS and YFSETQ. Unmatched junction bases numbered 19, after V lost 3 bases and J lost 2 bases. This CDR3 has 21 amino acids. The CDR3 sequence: CASSSWPSSGRALDSTDTQYF. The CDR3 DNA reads TGCGCCAGCAGCTCCTGGCCTTCTAGCGGGAGGGCCCTCGATTCCACAGATACGCAGTATTTT.

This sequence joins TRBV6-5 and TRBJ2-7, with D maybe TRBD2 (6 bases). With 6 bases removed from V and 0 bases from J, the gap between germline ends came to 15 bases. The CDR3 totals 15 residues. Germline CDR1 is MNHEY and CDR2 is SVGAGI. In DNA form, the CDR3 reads TGTGCCAGCAGAAACAGCCGGGAGAGCTCCTACGAGCAGTACTTC. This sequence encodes CASRNSRESSYEQYF.

CDR3 in amino acids: CASSQDSENGYTF. CDR3 bases: TGTGCCAGCAGTCAGGACAGTGAAAATGGCTACACCTTC. The rearrangement uses TRBV2 and TRBJ1-2, with a weak D call TRBD1 (6 bases). V was trimmed by 5 bases and J by 6 bases, leaving 13 bases between them. This CDR3 is built from 13 residues. Per germline, CDR1 SNHLY and CDR2 FYNNEI.

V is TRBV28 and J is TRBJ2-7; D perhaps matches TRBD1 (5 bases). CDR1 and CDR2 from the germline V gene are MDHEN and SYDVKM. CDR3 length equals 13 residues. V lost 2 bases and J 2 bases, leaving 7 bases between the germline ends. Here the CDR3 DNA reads TGTGCCAGCAGTTTACCAGGGACCTACGAGCAGTACTTC. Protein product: CASSLPGTYEQYF.

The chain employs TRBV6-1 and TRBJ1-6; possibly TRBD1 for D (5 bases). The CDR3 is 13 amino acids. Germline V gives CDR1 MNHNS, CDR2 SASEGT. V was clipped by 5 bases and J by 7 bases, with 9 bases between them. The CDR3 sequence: CASSRNRNSPLHF. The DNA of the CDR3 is TGTGCCAGCAGTCGGAACAGGAATTCACCCCTCCACTTT.

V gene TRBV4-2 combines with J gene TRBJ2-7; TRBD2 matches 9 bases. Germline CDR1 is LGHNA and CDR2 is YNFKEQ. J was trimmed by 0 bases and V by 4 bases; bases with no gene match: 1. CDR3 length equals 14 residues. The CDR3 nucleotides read TGTGCCAGCAGCCGTAGCGGGAGCTCCTACGAGCAGTACTTC. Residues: CASSRSGSSYEQYF.

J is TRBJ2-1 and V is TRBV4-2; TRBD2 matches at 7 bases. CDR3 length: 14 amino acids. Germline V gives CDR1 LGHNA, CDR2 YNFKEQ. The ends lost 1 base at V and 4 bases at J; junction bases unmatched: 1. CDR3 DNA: TGTGCCAGCAGCCAAGGGGGGGGGTACAATGAGCAGTTCTTC. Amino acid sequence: CASSQGGGYNEQFF.

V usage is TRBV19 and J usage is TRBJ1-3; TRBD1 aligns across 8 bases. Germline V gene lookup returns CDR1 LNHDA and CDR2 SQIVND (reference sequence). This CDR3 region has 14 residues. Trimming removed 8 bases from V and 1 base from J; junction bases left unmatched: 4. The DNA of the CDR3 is TGTGCCAGTGGGGACAGGTGGTCTGGAAACACCATATATTTT. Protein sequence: CASGDRWSGNTIYF.

The CDR3, as DNA: TGTGCCAGCAGTCGACAGAGGAGCTCCTACGAGCAGTACTTC. This codes for CASSRQRSSYEQYF. The chain carries TRBV28 and TRBJ2-7; possibly TRBD1 for D (5 bases). Germline assignment: CDR1 MDHEN and CDR2 SYDVKM. The CDR3 spans 14 residues. The V end lost 5 bases, the J end lost 0 bases, and 11 bases lay between the germline ends.

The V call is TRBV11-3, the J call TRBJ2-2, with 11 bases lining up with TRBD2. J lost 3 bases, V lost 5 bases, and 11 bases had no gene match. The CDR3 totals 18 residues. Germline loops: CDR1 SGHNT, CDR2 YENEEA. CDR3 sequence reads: CASSTDQGLADHTGELFF. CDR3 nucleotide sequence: TGTGCCAGCAGCACAGACCAGGGACTAGCGGACCACACCGGGGAGCTGTTTTTT.

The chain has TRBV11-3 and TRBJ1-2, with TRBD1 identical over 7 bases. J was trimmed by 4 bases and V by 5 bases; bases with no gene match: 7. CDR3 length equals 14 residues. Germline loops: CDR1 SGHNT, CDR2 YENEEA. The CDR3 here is CASSGRQGLYGYTF. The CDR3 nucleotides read TGTGCCAGCAGCGGGCGACAGGGCCTCTATGGCTACACCTTC. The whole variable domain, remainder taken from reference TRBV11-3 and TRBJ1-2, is EAGVVQSPRYKIIEKKQPVAFWCNPISGHNTLYWYLQNLGQGPELLIRYENEEAVDDSQLPKDRFSAERLKGVDSTLKIQPAELGDSAVYLCASSGRQGLYGYTFGSGTRLTVV.

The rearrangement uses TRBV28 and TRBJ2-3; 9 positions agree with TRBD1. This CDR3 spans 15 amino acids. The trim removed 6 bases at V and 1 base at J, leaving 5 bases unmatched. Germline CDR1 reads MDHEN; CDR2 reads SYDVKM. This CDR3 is CASSPGDRGTDTQYF. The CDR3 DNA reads TGTGCCAGCAGCCCTGGGGACAGGGGCACAGATACGCAGTATTTT.

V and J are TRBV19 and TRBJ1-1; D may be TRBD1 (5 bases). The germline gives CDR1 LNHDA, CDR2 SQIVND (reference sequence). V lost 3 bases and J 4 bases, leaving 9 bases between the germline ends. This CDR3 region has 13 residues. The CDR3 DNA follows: TGTGCCAGTAGTATTAGTAGGGGCACTGAAGCTTTCTTT. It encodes CASSISRGTEAFF.

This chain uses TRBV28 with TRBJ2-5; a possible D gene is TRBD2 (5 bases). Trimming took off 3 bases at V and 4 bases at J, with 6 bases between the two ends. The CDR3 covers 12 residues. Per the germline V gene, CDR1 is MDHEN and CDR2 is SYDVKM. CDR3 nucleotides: TGTGCCAGCAGTTTGGCGGGAGAGACCCAGTACTTC. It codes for CASSLAGETQYF.

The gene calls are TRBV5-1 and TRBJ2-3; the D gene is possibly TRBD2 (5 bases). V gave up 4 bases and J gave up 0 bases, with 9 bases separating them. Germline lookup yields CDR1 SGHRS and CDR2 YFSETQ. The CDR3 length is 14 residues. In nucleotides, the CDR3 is TGCGCCAGCAGCAAATGGACTAGCACAGATACGCAGTATTTT. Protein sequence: CASSKWTSTDTQYF.

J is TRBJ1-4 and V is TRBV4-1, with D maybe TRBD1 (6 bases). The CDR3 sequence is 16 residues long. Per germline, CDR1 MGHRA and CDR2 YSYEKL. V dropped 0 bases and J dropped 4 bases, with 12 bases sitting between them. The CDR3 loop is CASSQEGQRGNEKLFF. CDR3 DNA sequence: TGCGCCAGCAGCCAAGAAGGACAGAGGGGTAATGAAAAACTGTTTTTT.

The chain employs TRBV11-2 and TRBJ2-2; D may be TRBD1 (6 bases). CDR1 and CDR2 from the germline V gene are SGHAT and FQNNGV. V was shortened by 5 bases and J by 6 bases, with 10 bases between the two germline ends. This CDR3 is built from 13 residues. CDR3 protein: CASSQQGAGELFF. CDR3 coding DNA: TGTGCCAGCAGCCAACAGGGTGCCGGGGAGCTGTTTTTT.

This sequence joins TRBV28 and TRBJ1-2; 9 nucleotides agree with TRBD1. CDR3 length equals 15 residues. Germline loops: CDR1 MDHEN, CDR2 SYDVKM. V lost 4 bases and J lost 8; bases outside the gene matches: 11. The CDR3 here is CASSSQPTGGRGYTF. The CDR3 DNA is TGTGCCAGCAGTTCCCAACCAACAGGGGGCCGGGGCTACACCTTC.

DNA of the CDR3: TGTGCCAGCAGCAAAAAAGGGGGCCGGGCGGGCGAGCAGTACTTC. Protein product: CASSKKGGRAGEQYF. The genes are TRBV21-1 and TRBJ2-7; the DNA was not compared with TRBD1, the D call given in the table. TRBV21-1 is recorded as a pseudogene. The CDR3 extends over 15 amino acids.

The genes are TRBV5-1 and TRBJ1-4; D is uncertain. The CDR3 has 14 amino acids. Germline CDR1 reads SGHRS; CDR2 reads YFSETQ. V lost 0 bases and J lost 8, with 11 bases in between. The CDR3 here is CASSLAQVGEKLFF. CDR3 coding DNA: TGCGCCAGCAGCTTGGCCCAAGTCGGGGAAAAACTGTTTTTT.